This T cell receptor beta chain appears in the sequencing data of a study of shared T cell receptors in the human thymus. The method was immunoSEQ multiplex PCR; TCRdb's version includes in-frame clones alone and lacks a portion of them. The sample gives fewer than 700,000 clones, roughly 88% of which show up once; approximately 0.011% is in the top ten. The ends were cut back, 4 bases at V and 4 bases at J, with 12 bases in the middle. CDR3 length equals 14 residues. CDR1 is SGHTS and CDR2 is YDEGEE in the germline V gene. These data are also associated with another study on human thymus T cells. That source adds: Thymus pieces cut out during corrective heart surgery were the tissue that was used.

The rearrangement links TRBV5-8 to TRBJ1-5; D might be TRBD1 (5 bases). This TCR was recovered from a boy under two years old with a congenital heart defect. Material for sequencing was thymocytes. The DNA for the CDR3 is TGTGCCAGCAGCCGGCCTGCAGGGAATCAGCCCCAGCATTTT. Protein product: CASSRPAGNQPQHF.